This T cell receptor (beta chain) was captured in a study of blood T cell repertoires in COVID-19. Study in general: COVID-19 samples, acute and convalescent, were from the United States, Italy and Spain.

Repertoires were generated with immunoSEQ multiplex PCR, while TCRdb's copy carries only in-frame clones and drops some. The repertoire consists of about 480,000 clones, with 85% to 90% occurring once and the leading ten covering around 8%. Trimming shortened V by 0 bases and J by 4 bases, and 19 bases separated the two germline ends. This CDR3 spans 17 amino acids. Germline V gives CDR1 SGHVS, CDR2 FNYEAQ. The TCR comes from a woman aged 45 to 65 with COVID-19, enrolled during active disease. The J gene is TRBJ2-7, the V gene TRBV7-6; D possibly corresponds to TRBD2 (7 bases). The sample consisted of peripheral blood. As DNA, the CDR3 is TGTGCCAGCAGCTTAGCTCCCCAGGGGTCAGCGGGGTACGAGCAGTACTTC. It translates to CASSLAPQGSAGYEQYF.